The next 14 T cell receptor beta chains were all read from a single sample in a study of T cell responses to AZD1222 COVID-19 vaccine (dated by TCRdb to about 2021). What this sample's time point label stands for: baseline before first vaccination. Libraries were built with the immunoSEQ multiplex PCR assay. TCRdb obtained this table from immuneACCESS and retained in-frame rearrangements with V and J assigned. These tables miss some clones; where compared with another copy, unresolved V genes account for less than half of the shortfall, and the remainder is unexplained. Present in this sample are over 130,000 clones, around nine tenths of which were seen just once. Of the sample, around 3% is held by the ten largest clones. The sample here was peripheral blood, taken on day 0 of AZD1222 vaccination. All receptors derive from an adult in good health.

This chain uses TRBV5-6 with TRBJ2-5; D gene ambiguous. Trimming removed 2 bases from V and 4 bases from J, with 3 bases in between. The CDR3 runs to 11 residues. CDR1 is SGHDT and CDR2 is YYEEEE in the germline V gene. The CDR3 DNA is TGTGCCAGCAGCTTCACAGAGACCCAGTACTTC. It encodes CASSFTETQYF. Full variable domain (remainder filled in from reference TRBV5-6 and TRBJ2-5): DAGVTQSPTHLIKTRGQQVTLRCSPKSGHDTVSWYQQALGQGPQFIFQYYEEEERQRGNFPDRFSGHQFPNYSSELNVNALLLGDSALYLCASSFTETQYFGPGTRLLVL.

The CDR3 loop reads CASRGSENTGELFF. CDR3 nucleotide sequence: TGCGCCAGCAGGGGGTCAGAGAACACCGGGGAGCTGTTTTTT. J is TRBJ2-2 and V is TRBV5-1; no firm D call. V was shortened by 5 bases and J by 1 base, with 9 bases between the two germline ends. Germline CDR1 is SGHRS and CDR2 is YFSETQ. CDR3 size: 14 residues.

This clone was observed a handful of times. The chain carries TRBV21-1 and TRBJ2-7; the tabulated D call, TRBD1, remains unverified against the DNA. TRBV21-1 is an annotated pseudogene. This CDR3 comprises 14 residues. CDR3 coding DNA: TGTGCCAGCAGCAAATCGGGACAAAACTACGAGCAGTACTTC. It codes for CASSKSGQNYEQYF.

This rearrangement joins TRBV7-9 to TRBJ2-7; tentative D call: TRBD2 (6 bases). In germline, CDR1 is SEHNR, CDR2 FQNEAQ (reference sequence). V shed 5 bases and J shed 2 bases, with 13 bases lying between them. This CDR3 contains 14 residues. CDR3 amino acids: CASSHKEGPYEQYF. The CDR3 DNA reads TGTGCCAGCAGCCATAAGGAGGGGCCCTACGAGCAGTACTTC.

This CDR3 is CASSRSGQGGYGYTF. DNA of the CDR3: TGTGCCAGCAGTCGATCCGGACAGGGAGGCTATGGCTACACCTTC. The chain has TRBV27 and TRBJ1-2; the match to TRBD1 covers 8 bases. CDR1 is MNHEY and CDR2 is SMNVEV in the germline V gene (reference sequence). The length of the CDR3 is 15 residues. V was pared by 5 bases and J by 4 bases, with 9 bases of the junction left unmatched.

The rearrangement joins TRBV19 to TRBJ2-7; TRBD1 matches 7 bases. CDR1 LNHDA and CDR2 SQIVND come from the germline V gene (reference sequence). V lost 4 bases, J lost 2 bases, and 2 bases stayed unmatched. This CDR3 region has 13 residues. The CDR3 spells CASSRGGTYEQYF. The CDR3 region has the DNA TGTGCCAGTAGTAGAGGGGGCACCTACGAGCAGTACTTC.

The chain uses TRBV19 and TRBJ1-2; no definite D call. Germline V gene lookup returns CDR1 LNHDA and CDR2 SQIVND (reference sequence). V lost 6 bases and J lost 5, with 7 bases in between. The length of the CDR3 is 11 residues. CDR3: CASSQVYGYTF. The DNA of the CDR3 is TGTGCCAGTAGCCAGGTATATGGCTACACCTTC.

V and J are TRBV7-2 and TRBJ1-5; no clear D. Germline V gene lookup returns CDR1 SGHTA and CDR2 FQGNSA. V lost 2 bases and J lost 7, with 12 bases in between. The CDR3 loop spans 14 amino acids. The CDR3 DNA reads TGTGCCAGCAGCTTAAAGGAGCCGTGGCAGCCCCAGCATTTT. Protein: CASSLKEPWQPQHF.

The V call is TRBV2, the J call TRBJ2-7; TRBD2 aligns across 13 bases. After removal of 6 bases from V and 1 base from J, the junction contained 9 bases not matched to a gene. The CDR3 has 17 amino acids. Germline CDR1 reads SNHLY; CDR2 reads FYNNEI. The CDR3 loop reads CASSVTSGRELSYEQYF. The CDR3, as DNA: TGTGCCAGCAGCGTAACTAGCGGGAGGGAGCTTTCCTACGAGCAGTACTTC.

J is TRBJ1-2 and V is TRBV6-5; D possibly corresponds to TRBD1 (5 bases). The germline gives CDR1 MNHEY, CDR2 SVGAGI. V was cut by 6 bases and J by 5 bases, with 16 bases left in between. This CDR3 region has 14 residues. In DNA form, the CDR3 reads TGTGCCAGCAGCACGACAGCCTTCGGGTATGGCTACACCTTC. Its translation: CASSTTAFGYGYTF.

V and J are TRBV23-1 and TRBJ1-2, with TRBD1 matching 7 bases. TRBV23-1 is designated an ORF whose function remains uncertain. With V trimmed by 7 bases and J by 6 bases, 11 bases remained unmatched. This CDR3 contains 14 residues. Here the CDR3 reads CASIFPEQGHGYTF. The CDR3 DNA is TGCGCCAGCATTTTTCCTGAACAGGGGCATGGCTACACCTTC.

There are a few counts of this clone. V usage is TRBV19 and J usage is TRBJ1-4; D may be TRBD1 (5 bases). V was trimmed by 3 bases and J by 6 bases, leaving 23 bases between them. The CDR3 runs to 18 residues. In germline, CDR1 is LNHDA, CDR2 SQIVND (reference sequence). The DNA for the CDR3 is TGTGCCAGTAGTATTTCGGGGTCGGTGTGGGACTCAGATGAAAAACTGTTTTTT. It encodes CASSISGSVWDSDEKLFF.

This chain joins TRBV27 and TRBJ1-2; weak D call: TRBD1 (5 bases). V was clipped by 6 bases and J by 0 bases, with 14 bases between them. The CDR3 totals 15 residues. Germline assignment: CDR1 MNHEY and CDR2 SMNVEV (reference sequence). CDR3 coding DNA: TGTGCCAGCAGAGCCGGGGGAGGGGCTAACTATGGCTACACCTTC. Its protein is CASRAGGGANYGYTF.

This clone was counted a few times. J is TRBJ2-5 and V is TRBV28, with D maybe TRBD1 (5 bases). The CDR3 consists of 15 residues. Trimming cost V 6 bases and J 2 bases, with 16 bases left between them. Germline CDR1 reads MDHEN; CDR2 reads SYDVKM. CDR3: CASREIGHFQETQYF. In DNA, the CDR3 is TGTGCCAGCAGAGAAATAGGACACTTTCAAGAGACCCAGTACTTC.